The 23 T cell receptor beta chains in this list originate from one sample, sequenced in a study of blood T cells in healthy people across ages. Then a second PCR, running roughly 6 to 11 cycles, was carried out with a sample-barcoded 5' primer and a J-beta primer mix. Each CDR3 protein gets one entry after TCRdb re-called the 5' RACE reads with MiXCR. The profile shows more than 500,000 distinct CDR3 sequences, 27% of them singletons. The same sample was also used in a study of T cells of mothers and their children.

Sequencing used blood. The receptor set was obtained from a boy aged 2 to 10 in good health.

This chain connects TRBV21-1 to TRBJ2-5; no check of the table's D call, TRBD2, against the DNA was made. TRBV21-1 is recorded as a pseudogene. This CDR3 is built from 16 residues. The CDR3 region has the DNA TGTGCCAGCAGCAACGGTCTAGCGGGGGCTGAAGAGACCCAGTACTTC. Its protein is CASSNGLAGAEETQYF.

CDR3 DNA sequence: TGTGCCAGCAGGGGGACAGGGCATGCAACTAATGAAAAACTGTTTTTT. Protein sequence: CASRGTGHATNEKLFF. The chain has TRBV12-3 or TRBV12-4 and TRBJ1-4, with 9 bases identical to TRBD1. V lost 6 bases to trimming and J lost 0 bases; unmatched junction nucleotides: 5. The CDR3 contains 16 residues.

This clonotype turned up a few times. V is TRBV29-1 and J is TRBJ2-1; D is undetermined. The germline V and J ends were trimmed by 3 bases and 3 bases, with 15 bases remaining between them. Germline V gene sequence: CDR1 SQVTM, CDR2 ANQGSEA. The CDR3 has 15 amino acids. CDR3 sequence: CSVDGWDPSYNEQFF. The CDR3 nucleotides are TGCAGCGTTGATGGTTGGGATCCTAGCTACAATGAGCAGTTCTTC.

This clonotype was observed at least ten times. The chain combines TRBV3-1 with TRBJ2-2, with no clear D. V was shortened by 4 bases and J by 7 bases, with 13 bases between the two germline ends. The V gene's germline CDR1 is LGHDT and CDR2 YNNKEL (reference sequence). The CDR3 sequence is 14 residues long. For the CDR3, the DNA is TGTGCCAGCAGCCCAGTAGCCTGGGGCGGGGAGCTGTTTTTT. Translating it yields CASSPVAWGGELFF.

The chain links TRBV25-1 to TRBJ2-4; D might be TRBD2 (5 bases). Trimming cost V 6 bases and J 0 bases, with 12 bases left between them. In germline, CDR1 is MGHDK, CDR2 SYGVNS. The CDR3 has 15 amino acids. CDR3 sequence (DNA): TGTGCCAGCAGCGTGTGGGAGTCAGCCAAAAACATTCAGTACTTC. Translated: CASSVWESAKNIQYF.

J is TRBJ2-1 and V is TRBV9; no reliable D call. Germline V lookup: CDR1 SGDLS, CDR2 YYNGEE. The CDR3 sequence is 15 residues long. V was trimmed by 1 base and J by 2 bases, leaving 10 bases between them. CDR3 amino acids: CASSVQALAYNEQFF. CDR3 DNA sequence: TGTGCCAGCAGCGTACAGGCGCTGGCCTACAATGAGCAGTTCTTC.

This chain uses TRBV10-1 with TRBJ2-3; D not resolved. This CDR3 region has 14 residues. Between the trimmed V and J ends, which lost 2 bases and 8 bases, there was a span of 14 bases. CDR1 WNHNN and CDR2 SYGVQD come from the germline V gene (reference sequence). CDR3 amino acids: CASSERPGRSTQYF. CDR3 sequence (DNA): TGCGCCAGCAGTGAGAGGCCTGGCCGCAGTACGCAGTATTTT.

This clonotype has a handful of counts. This chain uses TRBV2 with TRBJ2-2; tentative D call: TRBD2 (5 bases). CDR1 is SNHLY and CDR2 is FYNNEI in the germline V gene. The ends were cut back, 1 base at V and 5 bases at J, with 5 bases in the middle. The CDR3 length is 13 residues. This CDR3 is CASSEERTGELFF. Written as DNA, the CDR3 is TGTGCCAGCAGTGAAGAGCGGACCGGGGAGCTGTTTTTT.

The chain links TRBV6-5 to TRBJ2-7; a possible D gene is TRBD2 (6 bases). This CDR3 has 15 residues. Germline V gives CDR1 MNHEY, CDR2 SVGAGI. Trimming left V 6 bases short and J 7 bases short, with 22 bases between. CDR3 nucleotide sequence: TGTGCCAGCAGCTTCCCGCGGGAAGCGGGTCGGGAGCAGTACTTC. It encodes CASSFPREAGREQYF.

This clonotype was detected a few times. This chain connects TRBV27 to TRBJ2-5, with TRBD1 identical over 8 bases. The CDR3 extends over 17 amino acids. CDR1 is MNHEY, CDR2 SMNVEV, per germline (reference sequence). V was pared by 3 bases and J by 0 bases, with 9 bases of the junction left unmatched. The CDR3 is CASSFRGRVEYQETQYF. DNA for the CDR3: TGTGCCAGCAGTTTCAGGGGGCGGGTAGAGTACCAAGAGACCCAGTACTTC.

The rearrangement joins TRBV19 to TRBJ1-4, with D unclear. V lost 1 base and J lost 5, with 11 bases in between. This CDR3 contains 15 residues. Germline loops: CDR1 LNHDA, CDR2 SQIVND (reference sequence). The CDR3 sequence: CASSIGWRPNEKLFF. The CDR3 DNA follows: TGTGCCAGTAGTATAGGATGGCGACCGAATGAAAAACTGTTTTTT.

This chain connects TRBV11-2 to TRBJ1-2; 8 bases fit TRBD1. CDR3 length equals 15 residues. The V segment lost 2 bases and the J segment 2 bases; nucleotides outside the gene matches: 4. CDR1 and CDR2 (germline): SGHAT, FQNNGV. The chain's CDR3 is CASSLLAGGNYGYTF. In DNA, the CDR3 is TGTGCCAGCAGCTTATTGGCAGGGGGCAACTATGGCTACACCTTC.

This clonotype has at least ten counts. In DNA form, the CDR3 reads TGTGCCACCAGCAGATTGAAGGCTCCCGGGGAGACCCAGTACTTC. It translates to CATSRLKAPGETQYF. This sequence joins TRBV15 and TRBJ2-5; no clear D. Per germline, CDR1 LNHNV and CDR2 YYDKDF (reference sequence). The CDR3 is made up of 15 amino acids. V dropped 2 bases and J dropped 5 bases, with 15 bases sitting between them.

Only a few counts were recorded for this clonotype. The chain couples TRBV7-2 to TRBJ1-3, with a weak D call TRBD1 (6 bases). Per germline, CDR1 SGHTA and CDR2 FQGNSA. V lost 5 bases and J 14 bases, leaving 13 bases between the germline ends. The CDR3 extends over 11 amino acids. The CDR3 sequence is CASSPDRPLYF. The CDR3 nucleotides read TGTGCCAGCAGCCCAGACAGGCCCCTATATTTT. The whole variable domain, remainder taken from reference TRBV7-2 and TRBJ1-3, is GAGVSQSPSNKVTEKGKDVELRCDPISGHTALYWYRQSLGQGLEFLIYFQGNSAPDKSGLPSDRFSAERTGGSVSTLTIQRTQQEDSAVYLCASSPDRPLYFGEGSWLTVV.

The chain carries TRBV10-2 and TRBJ2-2; D is uncertain. This CDR3 has 14 residues. The germline V and J ends were trimmed by 1 base and 4 bases, with 7 bases remaining between them. The V gene's germline CDR1 is WSHSY and CDR2 SAAADI. The CDR3 reads CASSELASTGELFF. CDR3 coding DNA: TGCGCCAGCAGTGAGTTAGCTAGCACCGGGGAGCTGTTTTTT.

The V call is TRBV4-3, the J call TRBJ2-7; a weak D match, TRBD2 (5 bases). Germline lookup yields CDR1 LGHNA and CDR2 YSLEER. The length of the CDR3 is 16 residues. Trimming took off 2 bases at V and 6 bases at J, with 20 bases between the two ends. The CDR3 here is CASSQSGIGVMGEQYF. In DNA, the CDR3 is TGCGCCAGCAGCCAATCGGGGATTGGGGTAATGGGCGAGCAGTACTTC.

The genes are TRBV5-1 and TRBJ1-2; 9 bases match TRBD1. This CDR3 region has 12 residues. V dropped 7 bases and J dropped 2; count of bases not matched to a gene: 0. In germline, CDR1 is SGHRS, CDR2 YFSETQ. The CDR3 sequence: CASGTGNYGYTF. CDR3 bases: TGCGCCAGCGGGACAGGGAACTATGGCTACACCTTC. Supplemented by reference TRBV5-1 and TRBJ1-2, the full variable domain reads KAGVTQTPRYLIKTRGQQVTLSCSPISGHRSVSWYQQTPGQGLQFLFEYFSETQRNKGNFPGRFSGRQFSNSRSEMNVSTLELGDSALYLCASGTGNYGYTFGSGTRLTVV.

The V call is TRBV7-2, the J call TRBJ2-7; 8 bases line up with TRBD2. This CDR3 has 15 amino acids. The J segment lost 0 bases and the V segment lost 4 bases, leaving 5 bases of the junction unmatched. CDR1 and CDR2 (germline): SGHTA, FQGNSA. The CDR3, as DNA: TGTGCCAGCAGCTCTAAGAGCGGGAGCTCCTACGAGCAGTACTTC. Its protein is CASSSKSGSSYEQYF.

This sequence joins TRBV9 and TRBJ1-2; D might be TRBD1 (5 bases). This CDR3 spans 16 amino acids. Between the trimmed V and J ends, which lost 1 base and 8 bases, there was a span of 21 bases. Germline-derived CDR1 and CDR2 are SGDLS and YYNGEE. The CDR3 nucleotides are TGTGCCAGCAGCGTAATGGTTACAGGTGATCTTTTCGGCTACACCTTC. Translating gives CASSVMVTGDLFGYTF.

This clonotype was seen a few times. V usage is TRBV20-1 and J usage is TRBJ1-1; D unclear. The ends were cut back, 2 bases at V and 1 base at J, with 5 bases in the middle. The CDR3 consists of 12 residues. In germline, CDR1 is DFQATT, CDR2 SNEGSKA (reference sequence). The CDR3 spells CSARLQNTEAFF. The CDR3 nucleotides are TGCAGTGCTAGACTACAGAACACTGAAGCTTTCTTT.

This clonotype was counted at least ten times. This sequence joins TRBV6-2 or TRBV6-3 and TRBJ2-6; possible D gene TRBD2, 5 bases. Trimming removed 5 bases at V and 0 bases at J, with 8 bases between. CDR1 is MNHEY, CDR2 SVGEGT, per germline. The length of the CDR3 is 15 residues. In nucleotides, the CDR3 is TGTGCCAGCAGTCCTCGGGGCTCTGGGGCCAACGTCCTGACTTTC. This encodes CASSPRGSGANVLTF.

This clonotype was detected ten times or more. The V call is TRBV6-5, the J call TRBJ1-1, with 7 bases identical to TRBD1. This CDR3 contains 14 residues. V lost 6 bases to trimming and J lost 0 bases; unmatched junction nucleotides: 4. Germline-derived CDR1 and CDR2 are MNHEY and SVGAGI. CDR3 in DNA: TGTGCCAGCAGCCGGGGACAGTTGAACACTGAAGCTTTCTTT. It translates to CASSRGQLNTEAFF.

The chain has TRBV12-5 and TRBJ1-2; 7 bases align to TRBD1. Per germline, CDR1 LGHNT and CDR2 FRNRAP. The CDR3 sequence is 16 residues long. V shed 6 bases, J shed 2 bases, and the junction held 12 bases outside the gene matches. CDR3 sequence reads: CASGPDSGQRNYGYTF. CDR3 bases: TGTGCTAGTGGACCAGACTCGGGACAGAGAAACTATGGCTACACCTTC.